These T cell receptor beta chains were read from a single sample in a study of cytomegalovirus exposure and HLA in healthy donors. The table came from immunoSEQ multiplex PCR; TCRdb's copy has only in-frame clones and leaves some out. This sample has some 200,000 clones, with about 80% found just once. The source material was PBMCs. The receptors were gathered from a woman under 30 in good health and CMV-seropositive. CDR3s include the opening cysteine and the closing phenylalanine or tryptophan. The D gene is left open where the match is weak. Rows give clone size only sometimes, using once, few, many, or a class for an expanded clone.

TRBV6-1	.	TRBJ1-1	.	TGTGCCAGCAGTGAAAGACAGTTTGAAGCTTTCTTT	CASSERQFEAFF
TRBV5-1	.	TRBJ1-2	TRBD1	TGCGCCAGCAGCCCGCAGGGACAGCCTAACTATGGCTACACCTTC	CASSPQGQPNYGYTF
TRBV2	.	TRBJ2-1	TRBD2	TGTGCCAGCAGGCCAACTAGCGGGTCTTACAATGAGCAGTTCTTC	CASRPTSGSYNEQFF
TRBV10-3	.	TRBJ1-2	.	TGTGCCATCAGTGAGTCGACGGGATACGGCTACACCTTC	CAISESTGYGYTF
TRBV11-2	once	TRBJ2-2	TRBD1	TGTGCCAGCACGGACAGGGGGCGCCTCCCCGGGGAGCTGTTTTTT	CASTDRGRLPGELFF
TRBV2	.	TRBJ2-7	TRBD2	TGTGCCAGCAGTTCCGGGACTAGCGGGGGCGAGCAGTACTTC	CASSSGTSGGEQYF
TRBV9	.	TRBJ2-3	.	TGTGCCCGCCGCGTACGGGGGCGGGGGTCTAGCACAGATACGCAGTATTTT	CARRVRGRGSSTDTQYF
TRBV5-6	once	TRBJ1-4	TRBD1	TGTGCCAGCACCAAGACAGGGAGGGAAAAACTGTTTTTT	CASTKTGREKLFF
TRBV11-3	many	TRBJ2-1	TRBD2	TGTGCCAGCAGCCCAAGCGGGGGGGCCGCTGAGCAGTTCTTC	CASSPSGGAAEQFF
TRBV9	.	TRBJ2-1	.	TGTGCCAGCGGAGGGAGGGAGCAGTTCTTC	CASGGREQFF
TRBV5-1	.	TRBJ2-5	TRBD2	TGCGCCAGCAGCTGGGAGGGAGCCCAAGAGACCCAGTACTTC	CASSWEGAQETQYF
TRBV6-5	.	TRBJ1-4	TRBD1	TGTGCCAGCAGGACAGGGAGAAACGAAAAACTGTTTTTT	CASRTGRNEKLFF
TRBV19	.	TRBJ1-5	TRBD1	TGTGCCAGTAGTATAGACGCAGGGGGCGTCCAGCCCCAGCATTTT	CASSIDAGGVQPQHF
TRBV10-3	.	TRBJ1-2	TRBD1	TGTGCCATCAGCCGGGACAGAGAATTCTATGGCTACACCTTC	CAISRDREFYGYTF
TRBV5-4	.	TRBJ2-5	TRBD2	TGTGCCAGCAGCTCTGGGGTAGCGGGGATAGAGACCCAGTACTTC	CASSSGVAGIETQYF
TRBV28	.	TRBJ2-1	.	TGTGCCAGCAGTTTTTGGTCGACAGGACACTACAATGAGCAGTTCTTC	CASSFWSTGHYNEQFF
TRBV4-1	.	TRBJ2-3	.	TGCGCCAGCACCTCAGGGGTACGGTCCACAGATACGCAGTATTTT	CASTSGVRSTDTQYF
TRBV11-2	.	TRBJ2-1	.	TGTGCCAGCAGCTTAGTAGATATTCGGCAGGGATCCTACAATGAGCAGTTCTTC	CASSLVDIRQGSYNEQFF
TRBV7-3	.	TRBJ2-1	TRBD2	TGTGCCAGCGCCAAAGCGGGGGCCGGTGAGCAGTTCTTC	CASAKAGAGEQFF
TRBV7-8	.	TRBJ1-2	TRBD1	TGTGCCAGCAGCCTGGACAGGGGGGGGATCTATGGCTACACCTTC	CASSLDRGGIYGYTF
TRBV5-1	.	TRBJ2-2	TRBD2	TGCGCCAGCAAAGTTCGCCTAGCGGGGGATACCGGGGAGCTGTTTTTT	CASKVRLAGDTGELFF
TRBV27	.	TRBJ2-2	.	TGTGCCAGCAGTTTAGGCCCCCCCGGGGAGCTGTTTTTT	CASSLGPPGELFF
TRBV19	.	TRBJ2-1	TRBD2	TGTGCCAGTAGTATCGGGACTAGCGGGCTGAGCTCCTACAATGAGCAGTTCTTC	CASSIGTSGLSSYNEQFF
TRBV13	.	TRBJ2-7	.	TGTGCCAGCACGATGGGGGCCCTCTCCTACGAGCAGTACTTC	CASTMGALSYEQYF
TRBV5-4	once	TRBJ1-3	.	TGTGCCAGCAGCTTGGGGGCTTCTGGAAACACCATATATTTT	CASSLGASGNTIYF
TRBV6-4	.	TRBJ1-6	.	TGTGCCAGCAGCGGTTCCCGGGGAGCACCCGATTTTGCACCCCTCCACTTT	CASSGSRGAPDFAPLHF
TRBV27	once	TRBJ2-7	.	TGTGCCAGCCTAACAGTGTACGAGCAGTACTTC	CASLTVYEQYF
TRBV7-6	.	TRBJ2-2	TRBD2	TGTGCCAGCAGCTTATATAGCGGGGAGACCACCGGGGAGCTGTTTTTT	CASSLYSGETTGELFF
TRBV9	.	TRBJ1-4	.	TGTGCCAGCAGCGTAGAACACAGTATTAATGAAAAACTGTTTTTT	CASSVEHSINEKLFF
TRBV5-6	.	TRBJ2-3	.	TGTGCCAGCAGCTCCGGGACAAACCCTAGCACAGATACGCAGTATTTT	CASSSGTNPSTDTQYF
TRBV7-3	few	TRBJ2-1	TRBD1	TGTGCCAGCAGCTTCACACAGGGGAGTGAGCAGTTCTTC	CASSFTQGSEQFF
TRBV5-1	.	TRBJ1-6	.	TGCGCCAGCAGCTTGCGGCAGGGTAATTCACCCCTCCACTTT	CASSLRQGNSPLHF
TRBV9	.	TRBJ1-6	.	TGTGCCAGCAGTATCGGTGGTTCACCCCTCCACTTT	CASSIGGSPLHF
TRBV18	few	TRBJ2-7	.	TGTGCCAGCTCGCACAGGGGAGGCGAGCAGTACTTC	CASSHRGGEQYF
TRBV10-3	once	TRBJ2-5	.	TGTGCCATCAGTGGTAACTCACAAGAGACCCAGTACTTC	CAISGNSQETQYF
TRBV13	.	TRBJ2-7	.	TGTGCCAGCAGCTTATGGGCGGGAAACGAGCAGTACTTC	CASSLWAGNEQYF
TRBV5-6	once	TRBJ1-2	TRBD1	TGTGCCAGCAGCTTGGGGACAGGTGCCTATGGCTACACCTTC	CASSLGTGAYGYTF
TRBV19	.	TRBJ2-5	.	TGTGCCAGTAGGGACCATACAGGGCGGAAGACCCAGTACTTC	CASRDHTGRKTQYF
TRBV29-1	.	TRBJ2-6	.	TGCAGCGCAATTCCCGGTGTGTCCAACGTCCTGACTTTC	CSAIPGVSNVLTF
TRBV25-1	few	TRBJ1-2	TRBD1	TGTGCCAGCAGACTGACAGGGGGCTACACCTTC	CASRLTGGYTF
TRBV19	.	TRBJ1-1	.	TGTGCCAGTAGTCTCAGAACAGGGAGTTGGACTGAAGCTTTCTTT	CASSLRTGSWTEAFF
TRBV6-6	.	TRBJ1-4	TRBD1	TGTGCCAGCAGTTACGGACAGGGGCGCGAAAAACTGTTTTTT	CASSYGQGREKLFF
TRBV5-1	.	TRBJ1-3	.	TGCGCCAGCAGCTCGGCAGGGGACACCATATATTTT	CASSSAGDTIYF
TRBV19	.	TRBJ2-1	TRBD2	TGTGCCAGTAGAGCGGGGGCATCTACGAGGATCAATGAGCAGTTCTTC	CASRAGASTRINEQFF
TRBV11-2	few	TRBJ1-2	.	TGTGCCAGCAGCCCCCAGGGTGGTAATGGCTACACCTTC	CASSPQGGNGYTF
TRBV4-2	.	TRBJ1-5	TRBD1	TGTGCCAGCGCCAGGGGGGACAATCAGCCCCAGCATTTT	CASARGDNQPQHF
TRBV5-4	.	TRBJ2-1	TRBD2	TGTGCCAGCAGCCCAGACAGCGGGGGGGGATACAATGAGCAGTTCTTC	CASSPDSGGGYNEQFF
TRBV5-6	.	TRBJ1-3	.	TGTGCCAGCAGCTTGGCCATTCGCCCGGGGAACACCATATATTTT	CASSLAIRPGNTIYF
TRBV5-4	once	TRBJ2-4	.	TGTGCCAGCGGAACCTCCGGGACTCTTGGAAACATTCAGTACTTC	CASGTSGTLGNIQYF
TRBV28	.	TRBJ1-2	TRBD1	TGTGCCAGCAGTTCTGGACAGGGGGCGATAGGCTACACCTTC	CASSSGQGAIGYTF
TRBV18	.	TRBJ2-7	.	TGTGCCAGCGCAGCCGGGGAGGCGACCCTATACGAGCAGTACTTC	CASAAGEATLYEQYF
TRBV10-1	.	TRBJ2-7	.	TGCGCCAGCACGGGGTTAAGTCCCTACGAGCAGTACTTC	CASTGLSPYEQYF
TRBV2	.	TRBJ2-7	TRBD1	TGTGCCAGCGGAGAACAGGGGGCATCTTACGAGCAGTACTTC	CASGEQGASYEQYF
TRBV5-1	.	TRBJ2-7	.	TGCGCCAGCAGCCTAGACCTAAACTACGAGCAGTACTTC	CASSLDLNYEQYF
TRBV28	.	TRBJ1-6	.	TGTGCCAGCAGTCCCAGCTGGCCAGGCTCATCACCCCTCCACTTT	CASSPSWPGSSPLHF